This entry describes one TCR beta chain. What it binds is unknown. This sample is drawn from a study of vaccination and CD4 T cells after COVID-19. Overall study: SARS-CoV-2 positivity in convalescent patients was established by nasal swab PCR; roughly nine had mild and one severe disease. Median draw time for post-COVID samples was 101 days post-diagnosis (range 35 to 161).

As to treatment: approximately nine-day PBMC culture with coronavirus spike peptide pools or control peptides (ViraFEST assay). Following expansion of antigen-specific T cells with peptide pools, ViraFEST then sequenced TCRs. Once obtained from cultured CD4+ T cells, the DNA was sequenced using the Oncomine TCR Beta short-read assay. Investigators obtained genomic DNA by extraction from cultured CD4+ T cells. TCRdb processed the PCR reads anew with MiXCR; each CDR3 protein has one entry. Here the sample spans more than 10,000 distinct CDR3 sequences, approximately 52% being singletons. CDR1 SGHNT and CDR2 YYREEE come from the germline V gene (reference sequence). This CDR3 spans 16 amino acids. V gave up 0 bases and J gave up 4 bases; unmatched junction bases: 1.

The genes are TRBV5-4 and TRBJ2-3; the match to TRBD2 covers 14 bases. This sequence was found in a human donor who had recovered from COVID-19. The sample taken for sequencing was CD4+ T cells from blood, cultured in vitro. In DNA form, the CDR3 reads TGTGCCAGCAGCTTGGGACTAGCGGGAGGGCCAGATACGCAGTATTTT. It encodes CASSLGLAGGPDTQYF.